A single sample gave rise to the 5 T cell receptor beta chains below, sequenced in a study of shared clonotypes between healthy human individuals. Data came from immunoSEQ multiplex PCR; TCRdb stores just in-frame clones and leaves some out. The repertoire holds about 1.1 million clones, with approximately 78% as singletons. The sequenced material came from memory CD4+ T cells from PBMCs. Subset indicated: CD45RA-negative fraction. These receptors came from a man younger than 30 in good health. Some clones in this sample may be carry-over from other donors' samples.

The gene calls are TRBV9 and TRBJ2-2; D is perhaps TRBD1 (5 bases). V was trimmed by 1 base and J by 2 bases, leaving 6 bases between them. The CDR3 is 14 residues long. Germline CDR1 and CDR2: SGDLS and YYNGEE. CDR3 residues: CASSVQGNTGELFF. CDR3 DNA: TGTGCCAGCAGCGTACAGGGAAACACCGGGGAGCTGTTTTTT.

This clone was found many times. This CDR3 is also generated by other DNA sequences in the sample. The chain combines TRBV30 with TRBJ2-3; TRBD2 matches at 7 bases. The V gene's germline CDR1 is GTSNPN and CDR2 SVGIG (reference sequence). V lost 0 bases and J lost 2; bases outside the gene matches: 5. The CDR3 is 15 amino acids. This CDR3 reads CAWSVGSGHTDTQYF. CDR3 nucleotides: TGTGCCTGGAGTGTAGGTAGCGGGCACACAGATACGCAGTATTTT.

This clone has only a few counts. The rearrangement uses TRBV7-6 and TRBJ2-1; maybe TRBD2 (6 bases). The germline V gene has CDR1 SGHVS and CDR2 FNYEAQ. The CDR3 is 16 residues long. Trimming removed 5 bases from V and 7 bases from J, with 21 bases in between. In DNA, the CDR3 is TGTGCCAGCAGCCCAACCGTCACTAGCAAGAAGAATGAGCAGTTCTTC. It codes for CASSPTVTSKKNEQFF. Together with reference TRBV7-6 and TRBJ2-1, the CDR3 gives the full variable domain: GAGVSQSPRYKVTKRGQDVALRCDPISGHVSLYWYRQALGQGPEFLTYFNYEAQQDKSGLPNDRFSAERPEGSISTLTIQRTEQRDSAMYRCASSPTVTSKKNEQFFGPGTRLTVL.

The chain uses TRBV9 and TRBJ2-7; D is unclear. Germline lookup yields CDR1 SGDLS and CDR2 YYNGEE. This CDR3 spans 13 amino acids. Trimming took 0 bases from V and 2 from J, leaving 6 bases between them. The CDR3 is CASSVGQTYEQYF. The CDR3 nucleotides read TGTGCCAGCAGCGTAGGGCAGACCTACGAGCAGTACTTC.

V usage is TRBV7-8 and J usage is TRBJ1-1; the D gene is possibly TRBD1 (6 bases). CDR1 is SGHVS and CDR2 is FQNEAQ in the germline V gene. The CDR3 sequence is 15 residues long. V lost 4 bases to trimming and J lost 1 base, with 13 bases between them. The CDR3 protein is CASSSFDRRNTEAFF. DNA for the CDR3: TGTGCCAGCAGCTCATTCGACAGGAGGAACACTGAAGCTTTCTTT.